The 4 T cell receptor beta chains reported below all come from one sample, sequenced in a study of lymphopenia after photon versus proton radiotherapy. Data came from immunoSEQ multiplex PCR; TCRdb stores just in-frame clones and leaves some out. The sample lists tens of thousands of clones; about 81% were seen once. The specimen was peripheral blood, collected from a patient treated with proton-based radiotherapy. All receptors come from a man aged 55 to 69 with pancreatic cancer.

The chain combines TRBV19 with TRBJ2-3; D remains ambiguous. V dropped 3 bases and J dropped 0 bases, with 4 bases sitting between them. The CDR3 spans 13 residues. Germline V gives CDR1 LNHDA, CDR2 SQIVND (reference sequence). CDR3 nucleotide sequence: TGTGCCAGTAGTATGTGGAGCACAGATACGCAGTATTTT. Amino acids: CASSMWSTDTQYF.

J is TRBJ1-1 and V is TRBV28, with no clear D. The V end was cut by 6 bases, the J end by 1 base, with 6 bases between. The CDR3 loop spans 12 amino acids. Per germline, CDR1 MDHEN and CDR2 SYDVKM. The CDR3 nucleotides are TGTGCCAGCAGGATGCGGAACACTGAAGCTTTCTTT. Translating it yields CASRMRNTEAFF.

This chain connects TRBV6-1 to TRBJ1-2, with TRBD1 matching over 8 bases. Trimming took 4 bases from V and 4 from J; bases not matched to a gene: 5. The CDR3 length is 14 residues. Germline values: CDR1 MNHNS, CDR2 SASEGT. CDR3 protein: CASSGGQVGYGYTF. DNA of the CDR3: TGTGCCAGCAGTGGGGGACAGGTCGGCTATGGCTACACCTTC.

This clone was picked up a small number of times. The rearrangement links TRBV11-2 to TRBJ2-1; 10 nucleotides align to TRBD2. V lost 7 bases, J lost 5 bases, and 8 bases stayed unmatched. The CDR3 sequence is 15 residues long. Germline loops: CDR1 SGHAT, CDR2 FQNNGV. The CDR3: CASTSGGTSDNEQFF. CDR3 bases: TGTGCCAGCACCTCCGGTGGGACTAGCGACAATGAGCAGTTCTTC. The entire variable domain, with the rest obtained from reference TRBV11-2 and TRBJ2-1, is as follows: EAGVAQSPRYKIIEKRQSVAFWCNPISGHATLYWYQQILGQGPKLLIQFQNNGVVDDSQLPKDRFSAERLKGVDSTLKIQPAKLEDSAVYLCASTSGGTSDNEQFFGPGTRLTVL.